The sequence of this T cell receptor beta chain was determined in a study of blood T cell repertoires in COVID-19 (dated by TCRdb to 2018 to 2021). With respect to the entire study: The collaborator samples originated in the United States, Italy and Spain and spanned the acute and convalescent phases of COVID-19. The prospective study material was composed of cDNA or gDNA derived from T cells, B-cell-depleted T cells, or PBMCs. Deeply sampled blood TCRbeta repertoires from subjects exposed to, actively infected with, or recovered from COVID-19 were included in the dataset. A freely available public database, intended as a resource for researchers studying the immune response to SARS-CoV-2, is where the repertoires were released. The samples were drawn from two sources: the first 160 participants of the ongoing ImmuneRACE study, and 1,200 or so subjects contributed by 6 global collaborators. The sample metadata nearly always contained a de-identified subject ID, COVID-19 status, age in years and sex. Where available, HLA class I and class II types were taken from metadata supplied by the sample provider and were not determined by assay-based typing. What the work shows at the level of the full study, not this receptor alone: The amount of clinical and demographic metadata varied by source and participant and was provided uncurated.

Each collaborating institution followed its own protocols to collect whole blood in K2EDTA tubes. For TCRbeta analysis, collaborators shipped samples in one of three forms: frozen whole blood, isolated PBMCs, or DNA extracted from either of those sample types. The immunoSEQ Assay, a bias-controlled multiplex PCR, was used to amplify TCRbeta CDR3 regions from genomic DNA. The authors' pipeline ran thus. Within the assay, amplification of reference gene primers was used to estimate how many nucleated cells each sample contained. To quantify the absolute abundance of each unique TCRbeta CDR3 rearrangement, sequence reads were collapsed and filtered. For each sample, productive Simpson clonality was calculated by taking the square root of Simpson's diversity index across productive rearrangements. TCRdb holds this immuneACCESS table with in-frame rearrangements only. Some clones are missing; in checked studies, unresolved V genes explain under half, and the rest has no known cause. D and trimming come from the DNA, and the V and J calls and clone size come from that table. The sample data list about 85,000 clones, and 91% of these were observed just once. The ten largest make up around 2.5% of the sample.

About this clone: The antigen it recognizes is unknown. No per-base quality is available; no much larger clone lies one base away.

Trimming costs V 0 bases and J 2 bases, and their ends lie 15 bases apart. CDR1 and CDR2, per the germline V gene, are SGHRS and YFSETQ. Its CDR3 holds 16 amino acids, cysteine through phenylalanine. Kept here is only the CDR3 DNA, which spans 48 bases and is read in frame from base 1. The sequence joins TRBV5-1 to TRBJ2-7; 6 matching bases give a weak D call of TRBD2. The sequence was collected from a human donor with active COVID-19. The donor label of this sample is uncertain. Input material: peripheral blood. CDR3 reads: CASSLGGTQVPYEQYF. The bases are TGCGCCAGCAGCTTGGGCGGGACCCAAGTGCCCTACGAGCAGTACTTC.